These 32 T cell receptor beta chains came from one sample sequenced in a study of T cells in Graves' hyperthyroidism and ophthalmopathy. Amplified regions were TCR beta CDR3 sequences from RNA transcripts. A set of HTBI primers served as the primers for a first-round RT-PCR of the TCR CDR3. Each CDR3 protein gets one entry after TCRdb re-called the multiplex PCR reads with MiXCR. The table records fewer than 110,000 distinct CDR3 sequences, less than 55% of them present only once. Sequencing was carried out using blood. Every receptor here comes from a man aged 40-50 years with Graves' hyperthyroidism.

V is TRBV29-1 and J is TRBJ1-1; TRBD1 agrees at 10 bases. The length of the CDR3 is 14 residues. Germline assignment: CDR1 SQVTM and CDR2 ANQGSEA. J lost 5 bases, V lost 4 bases, and 7 bases had no gene match. CDR3 residues: CSVGRTGGGTEAFF. The CDR3 DNA sequence: TGCAGCGTTGGGCGGACAGGGGGGGGTACTGAAGCTTTCTTT. Full variable domain (missing parts from reference TRBV29-1 and TRBJ1-1): SAVISQKPSRDICQRGTSLTIQCQVDSQVTMMFWYRQQPGQSLTLIATANQGSEATYESGFVIDKFPISRPNLTFSTLTVSNMSPEDSSIYLCSVGRTGGGTEAFFGQGTRLTVV.

The rearrangement uses TRBV24-1 and TRBJ1-5, with D unresolved. The V gene's germline CDR1 is KGHDR and CDR2 SFDVKD. The CDR3 covers 13 residues. Trimming took 5 bases from V and 8 from J, leaving 12 bases between them. CDR3 bases: TGTGCCACCAGTGCCTTGGACTATGAGCCCCAGCATTTT. Protein sequence: CATSALDYEPQHF.

This clonotype was observed at least ten times. The chain recombines TRBV5-1 with TRBJ1-1, with 8 nucleotides matching TRBD1. Trimming at V came to 3 bases and at J to 1 base, leaving 2 bases not matched to a gene. There are 14 residues in the CDR3. CDR1 and CDR2 (germline): SGHRS, YFSETQ. CDR3: CASSWGTGNTEAFF. The DNA for the CDR3 is TGCGCCAGCAGCTGGGGGACAGGGAACACTGAAGCTTTCTTT.

This clonotype was found many times. The chain is built from TRBV6-5 and TRBJ2-7; 9 nucleotides align to TRBD2. V gave up 4 bases and J gave up 3 bases; unmatched junction bases: 10. Germline CDR1 and CDR2: MNHEY and SVGAGI. The CDR3 runs 16 residues. CDR3 coding DNA: TGTGCCAGCAGTTTTGCGGGGGGGCTCAGGGTCTACGAGCAGTACTTC. Its protein product is CASSFAGGLRVYEQYF.

The sample holds many counts of this clonotype. CDR3 residues: CSATSGVSFNEQYF. The CDR3, as DNA: TGCAGTGCTACTAGCGGGGTTTCGTTTAACGAGCAGTACTTC. The chain employs TRBV20-1 and TRBJ2-7; 9 positions agree with TRBD2. The CDR3 has 14 residues. CDR1 DFQATT and CDR2 SNEGSKA come from the germline V gene (reference sequence). Trimming removed 4 bases from V and 5 bases from J; junction bases left unmatched: 9.

V and J are TRBV2 and TRBJ1-1, with D possibly matching TRBD1 (5 bases). Germline values: CDR1 SNHLY, CDR2 FYNNEI. There are 13 residues in the CDR3. With 4 bases removed from V and 7 bases from J, the gap between germline ends came to 13 bases. DNA of the CDR3: TGTGCCAGCAGTGGCAGGGTCTACTTTGAAGCTTTCTTT. Encoded protein: CASSGRVYFEAFF.

J is TRBJ1-1 and V is TRBV20-1; TRBD1 agrees at 10 bases. Unmatched junction bases numbered 25, after V lost 4 bases and J lost 5 bases. The CDR3 runs to 20 residues. Per germline, CDR1 DFQATT and CDR2 SNEGSKA (reference sequence). DNA of the CDR3: TGCAGTGCTACCCTACTAGCGGCCCAAGAGACAGGGGGCGAGAGGACTGAAGCTTTCTTT. Encoded protein: CSATLLAAQETGGERTEAFF.

The chain is built from TRBV2 and TRBJ2-3, with TRBD2 identical over 9 bases. Germline V lookup: CDR1 SNHLY, CDR2 FYNNEI. This CDR3 contains 16 residues. V shed 5 bases and J 0 bases; nucleotides not matched to a gene: 6. CDR3 DNA: TGTGCCAGCAGTATACGGACTAGCGAAAGCACAGATACGCAGTATTTT. It specifies CASSIRTSESTDTQYF.

This chain joins TRBV7-3 and TRBJ2-5; weak D call: TRBD2 (5 bases). CDR3 length equals 13 residues. Per germline, CDR1 SGHTA and CDR2 FQGTGA. The CDR3 DNA sequence: TGTGCTAGAGGACTGGGTTGGCAAGAGACCCAGTACTTC. Its protein product is CARGLGWQETQYF.

This chain joins TRBV15 and TRBJ2-7, with 11 bases fitting TRBD2. This CDR3 is 14 amino acids long. V dropped 4 bases and J dropped 6; count of bases not matched to a gene: 5. Germline CDR1 and CDR2: LNHNV and YYDKDF (reference sequence). The CDR3 DNA reads as TGTGCCACCAGCAAAGGACTAGCGGGTCCCGAGCAGTACTTC. It is translated as CATSKGLAGPEQYF. The full variable domain, its missing parts supplied by reference TRBV15 and TRBJ2-7, is DAMVIQNPRYQVTQFGKPVTLSCSQTLNHNVMYWYQQKSSQAPKLLFHYYDKDFNNEADTPDNFQSRRPNTSFCFLDIRSPGLGDTAMYLCATSKGLAGPEQYFGPGTRLTVT.

This clonotype was counted only a few times. The chain joins TRBV6-5 to TRBJ2-1; the match to TRBD2 covers 10 bases. Germline V gene sequence: CDR1 MNHEY, CDR2 SVGAGI. With 0 bases clipped from V and 10 bases from J, the junction kept 18 bases outside the gene matches. CDR3 length equals 19 residues. CDR3 coding DNA: TGTGCCAGCAGTTACTCGACCCCCATGGTGGCTAGCGGGAGAGGGGAGCAGTTCTTC. Translated: CASSYSTPMVASGRGEQFF.

There are many counts of this clonotype. The chain couples TRBV5-8 to TRBJ1-1, with D maybe TRBD1 (6 bases). The CDR3 has 15 amino acids. Germline loops: CDR1 SGHTS, CDR2 YDEGEE. V lost 3 bases and J lost 3, with 15 bases in between. The CDR3 nucleotides are TGTGCCAGCAGCTACAGGGACCGTACGGACACTGAAGCTTTCTTT. Protein sequence: CASSYRDRTDTEAFF.

The chain is built from TRBV2 and TRBJ1-2; 9 bases line up with TRBD1. The trim removed 9 bases at V and 5 bases at J, leaving 7 bases unmatched. CDR1 is SNHLY and CDR2 is FYNNEI in the germline V gene. The CDR3 is 13 amino acids. The chain's CDR3 is CARGDRDRYGYTF. The CDR3, as DNA: TGTGCCAGGGGGGACAGGGACCGATATGGCTACACCTTC.

This clonotype was picked up many times. This chain joins TRBV7-8 and TRBJ2-1; 9 bases fit TRBD2. The CDR3 length is 15 residues. Per germline, CDR1 SGHVS and CDR2 FQNEAQ. V lost 4 bases, J lost 8 bases, and 9 bases stayed unmatched. The CDR3 region is CASSYLGGRAYEQFF. Written as DNA, the CDR3 is TGTGCCAGCAGCTACCTGGGCGGGAGGGCCTATGAGCAGTTCTTC.

This clonotype appeared many times. CDR3: CSAHRLARSQETQYF. CDR3 DNA: TGCAGTGCTCACAGACTAGCGAGGAGCCAAGAGACCCAGTACTTC. The gene calls are TRBV20-1 and TRBJ2-5; 8 bases match TRBD2. In germline, CDR1 is DFQATT, CDR2 SNEGSKA (reference sequence). The CDR3 extends over 15 amino acids. V dropped 5 bases and J dropped 1; count of bases not matched to a gene: 9.

This clonotype has only one observation. This could be a read error, since a much larger clone is one nucleotide away. The V and J genes are TRBV6-1 and TRBJ2-1; D is possibly TRBD2 (5 bases). Germline values: CDR1 MNHNS, CDR2 SASEGT. The CDR3 runs to 15 residues. CDR3 in DNA: TGTGCCAACAGTGAAGCGGTGAGCTCCTACAATGAGCAGTTCTTC. The encoded protein is CANSEAVSSYNEQFF.

The chain uses TRBV7-9 and TRBJ1-3, with unresolved D. Germline CDR1 reads SEHNR; CDR2 reads FQNEAQ (reference sequence). The CDR3 loop spans 14 amino acids. The V end was cut by 5 bases, the J end by 4 bases, with 12 bases between. The CDR3 region is CASSLWGGGNTIYF. In DNA, the CDR3 is TGTGCCAGCAGCCTATGGGGAGGGGGAAACACCATATATTTT.

This clonotype has ten or more counts. The chain joins TRBV15 to TRBJ1-1, with unresolved D. The germline V and J ends were trimmed by 1 base and 8 bases, with 11 bases remaining between them. Germline V CDR1 and CDR2: LNHNV, YYDKDF (reference sequence). The CDR3 covers 13 residues. CDR3 DNA: TGTGCCACCAGCAGAGCAACTCGGGAGGAAGCTTTCTTT. Translated, it gives CATSRATREEAFF. Full variable domain (outside the CDR3, taken from reference TRBV15 and TRBJ1-1): DAMVIQNPRYQVTQFGKPVTLSCSQTLNHNVMYWYQQKSSQAPKLLFHYYDKDFNNEADTPDNFQSRRPNTSFCFLDIRSPGLGDTAMYLCATSRATREEAFFGQGTRLTVV.

V gene TRBV7-8 combines with J gene TRBJ1-1; D may be TRBD1 (5 bases). Germline assignment: CDR1 SGHVS and CDR2 FQNEAQ. The CDR3 covers 15 residues. Trimming took off 1 base at V and 7 bases at J, with 16 bases between the two ends. CDR3 in amino acids: CASSLEGTRGNEAFF. The CDR3 DNA reads as TGTGCCAGCAGCTTAGAAGGGACTAGGGGTAATGAAGCTTTCTTT.

Points on this clonotype: The CDR3 does not close with the conserved phenylalanine or tryptophan, likely indicating a read error. No DNA is shown, since the ends of the CDR3 on it are uncertain; the CDR3 is the one TCRdb lists. CDR3 amino acids: CASSFRDNQPQQV. The chain employs TRBV12-3 or TRBV12-4 and TRBJ1-5; the D segment call TRBD1 is taken from the table without a DNA check. The CDR3 has 13 residues if both end residues are counted.

The table lists this clonotype with many counts. The V gene is TRBV9, the J gene TRBJ1-6; no clear D. V gave up 3 bases and J gave up 8 bases, with 9 bases separating them. The CDR3 totals 13 residues. Germline CDR1 and CDR2: SGDLS and YYNGEE. The CDR3 spells CASSEGVDSPLHF. Written as DNA, the CDR3 is TGTGCCAGCAGCGAGGGAGTTGATTCACCCCTCCACTTT.

This clonotype occurred a few times. This may come from a read error, since a much larger clone is one base off. This chain connects TRBV20-1 to TRBJ1-1; TRBD1 agrees at 7 bases. There are 15 residues in the CDR3. Per germline, CDR1 DFQATT and CDR2 SNEGSKA (reference sequence). The CDR3 here is CGARVRPTGHTEAFF. In DNA form, the CDR3 reads TGCGGTGCTAGAGTAAGGCCGACAGGGCACACTGAAGCTTTCTTT.

Turning to this clonotype: A much larger clone differs from this one at a single base, so this may be a read error. The CDR3 carries no conserved terminal phenylalanine or tryptophan, so it likely arises from a read error. V is TRBV4-2 and J is TRBJ2-7; 14 bases fit TRBD2. With V trimmed by 1 base and J by 2 bases, 7 bases remained unmatched. Germline CDR1 LGHNA, CDR2 YNFKEQ. This CDR3 contains 18 residues. The CDR3 nucleotides are TGTGCCAGCAGCCAAGGGCCGGAGACTAGCGGGAGGGCCTACGAGCAGTACTGC. As protein: CASSQGPETSGRAYEQYC.

This clonotype was observed many times. The V gene is TRBV2, the J gene TRBJ2-1; possible D gene TRBD2, 6 bases. V dropped 8 bases and J dropped 5 bases, with 10 bases sitting between them. In germline, CDR1 is SNHLY, CDR2 FYNNEI. CDR3 length: 12 residues. The CDR3 protein is CASRLGNNEQFF. CDR3 nucleotides: TGTGCCAGCCGACTAGGGAACAATGAGCAGTTCTTC.

The V gene is TRBV7-9, the J gene TRBJ1-1; maybe TRBD1 (5 bases). Per germline, CDR1 SEHNR and CDR2 FQNEAQ (reference sequence). CDR3 length: 14 residues. V lost 5 bases and J 0 bases, leaving 10 bases between the germline ends. The DNA of the CDR3 is TGTGCCAGCAGCCAAAGGGGACTGAACACTGAAGCTTTCTTT. Its translation is CASSQRGLNTEAFF. Together with reference TRBV7-9 and TRBJ1-1, the CDR3 gives the full variable domain: DTGVSQNPRHKITKRGQNVTFRCDPISEHNRLYWYRQTLGQGPEFLTYFQNEAQLEKSRLLSDRFSAERPKGSFSTLEIQRTEQGDSAMYLCASSQRGLNTEAFFGQGTRLTVV.

As regards this clonotype: One end of the junction varies from germline; a read error may be responsible. The chain is built from TRBV29-1 and TRBJ2-7; possibly TRBD1 for D (6 bases). CDR1 is SQVTM, CDR2 ANQGSEA, per germline. The CDR3 contains 13 residues. The CDR3 spells CSVKGQGSGERYF. CDR3 sequence (DNA): TGCAGCGTTAAAGGCCAGGGGAGCGGCGAGCGGTACTTC.

This clonotype was recorded many times. This chain links TRBV12-3 or TRBV12-4 with TRBJ2-5; possibly TRBD2 for D (6 bases). Trimming took 9 bases from V and 4 from J, leaving 12 bases between them. The CDR3 spans 12 residues. Here the CDR3 reads CASHEGGETQYF. DNA of the CDR3: TGTGCCAGTCACGAGGGAGGAGAGACCCAGTACTTC.

The chain recombines TRBV29-1 with TRBJ2-5; 14 bases line up with TRBD2. Per the germline V gene, CDR1 is SQVTM and CDR2 is ANQGSEA. The CDR3 spans 15 residues. Trimming took 6 bases from V and 4 from J; bases not matched to a gene: 7. The CDR3 nucleotides are TGCAGCGTGCTGACTAGCGGGGGGGCAAGAGAGACCCAGTACTTC. Encoded protein: CSVLTSGGARETQYF. The full variable domain, in which reference TRBV29-1 and TRBJ2-5 provide the parts outside the CDR3, is SAVISQKPSRDICQRGTSLTIQCQVDSQVTMMFWYRQQPGQSLTLIATANQGSEATYESGFVIDKFPISRPNLTFSTLTVSNMSPEDSSIYLCSVLTSGGARETQYFGPGTRLLVL.

This clonotype came up many times. This CDR3 is CSVALSGSGSYGYTF. The CDR3 DNA reads as TGCAGCGTTGCTTTGTCTGGGAGCGGATCTTATGGCTACACCTTC. This chain links TRBV29-1 with TRBJ1-2; D gene ambiguous. V gave up 4 bases and J gave up 5 bases, with 20 bases separating them. The CDR3 sequence is 15 residues long. Germline values: CDR1 SQVTM, CDR2 ANQGSEA. The full variable domain, completed using reference TRBV29-1 and TRBJ1-2, is SAVISQKPSRDICQRGTSLTIQCQVDSQVTMMFWYRQQPGQSLTLIATANQGSEATYESGFVIDKFPISRPNLTFSTLTVSNMSPEDSSIYLCSVALSGSGSYGYTFGSGTRLTVV.

This clonotype was observed a single time. The chain has TRBV19 and TRBJ2-7; 7 bases agree with TRBD2. This CDR3 is built from 12 residues. After removal of 1 base from V and 10 bases from J, the junction contained 4 bases not matched to a gene. Germline assignment: CDR1 LNHDA and CDR2 SQIVND (reference sequence). The CDR3 loop is CASSIGGGCQYF. CDR3 in DNA: TGTGCCAGTAGTATAGGGGGGGGGTGCCAGTACTTC.

The sample holds many counts of this clonotype. The rearrangement links TRBV5-1 to TRBJ2-2, with D possibly matching TRBD1 (6 bases). This CDR3 spans 14 amino acids. Trimming stripped 0 bases from V and 9 bases from J, with 12 bases between. From germline, CDR1 is SGHRS and CDR2 YFSETQ. CDR3 coding DNA: TGCGCCAGCAGCTTGGACCAACAGGGACGGGAGCTGTTTTTT. It encodes CASSLDQQGRELFF.

In its sample, this clonotype was seen many times. This chain connects TRBV5-1 to TRBJ1-2, with D unresolved. Trimming removed 2 bases from V and 5 bases from J, with 13 bases in between. The V gene's germline CDR1 is SGHRS and CDR2 YFSETQ. This CDR3 has 14 residues. The CDR3, as DNA: TGCGCCAGCAGCTTCGGACGGCCGGAGTATGGCTACACCTTC. It specifies CASSFGRPEYGYTF. Supplemented by reference TRBV5-1 and TRBJ1-2, the full variable domain reads KAGVTQTPRYLIKTRGQQVTLSCSPISGHRSVSWYQQTPGQGLQFLFEYFSETQRNKGNFPGRFSGRQFSNSRSEMNVSTLELGDSALYLCASSFGRPEYGYTFGSGTRLTVV.